This T cell receptor beta chain was retrieved from a study of identifying expanded T cells in peripheral blood. Only in-frame clones appear in the TCRdb table, and some are missing; sequencing was by immunoSEQ multiplex PCR. This sample has tens of thousands of clones, with around 87% found just once. The trim removed 5 bases at V and 3 bases at J, leaving 13 bases unmatched. The V gene's germline CDR1 is LNHDA and CDR2 SQIVND (reference sequence). CDR3 size: 17 residues. Sequencing used blood. The chain joins TRBV19 to TRBJ2-7, with 10 bases matching TRBD1. This clonotype was obtained from a person between 18 and 69 years old in good health. CDR3 nucleotides: TGTGCCAGTAGTGGTGTCGGACAGGGGGTCGTAGGCTACGAGCAGTACTTC. It yields the protein CASSGVGQGVVGYEQYF.